The sequence of this T cell receptor (beta chain) was determined in a study of vaccination and CD4 T cells after COVID-19. Comment on this clonotype: What it binds is not known.

Study outcomes and limitations: The median proportion of reactive clones detected only post-vaccination in convalescent patients was 85% to 90%. Nearly all convalescent vaccine-specific clones, 304 of 307, recognized only SARS-CoV-2 spike.

Documented treatment: approximately nine-day PBMC culture with coronavirus spike peptide pools or control peptides (ViraFEST assay). It was on days 3 and 7 that half the medium was replaced with fresh IL-2 medium. Oncomine TCR Beta short-read sequencing was applied to DNA from cultured CD4+ T cells. Genomic DNA extraction was carried out from cultured CD4+ T cells. TCRdb recomputed calls from the PCR reads with MiXCR, one row per CDR3 protein. The sample shows around 11,000 distinct CDR3 sequences, 40% to 50% of them seen only once. Germline loops: CDR1 DFQATT, CDR2 SNEGSKA (reference sequence). The CDR3 extends over 17 amino acids. J lost 5 bases, V lost 4 bases, and 17 bases had no gene match.

The chain is built from TRBV20-1 and TRBJ1-2; 9 bases map to TRBD1. Material: CD4+ T cells from blood, cultured in vitro. The origin of this receptor is a human donor who had recovered from COVID-19. This chain's CDR3 is CSANSLILGQGQYGYTF. DNA for the CDR3: TGCAGTGCTAACTCTCTTATACTAGGACAGGGGCAGTATGGCTACACCTTC.